The rows below give T cell receptor beta chains drawn from one sample of a study of T-cell reconstitution after alpha-beta-depleted transplantation in children. TCRdb reprocessed the PCR reads via MiXCR and lists one record per CDR3 protein. The profile shows approximately 150,000 distinct CDR3 sequences, about 9% of them singletons. The specimen was PBMCs, mostly from graft donor cells, collected 180 days after TCRalphabeta/CD19-depleted stem cell transplant. The source is a female patient younger than 10 who had a stem cell transplant for congenital amegakaryocytic thrombocytopenia, so the T cells may come from the graft donor. CDR3s include the opening cysteine and the closing phenylalanine or tryptophan. The D gene is left open where the match is weak. Rows give clone size only sometimes, using once, few, many, or a class for an expanded clone.

cdr3_aa cdr3_nt d_call j_call v_call clone_size
CASSLHGLAGEPTDTQYF TGTGCCAGCAGTTTACATGGTTTGGCGGGGGAGCCCACAGATACGCAGTATTTT TRBD2 TRBJ2-3 TRBV12-3/TRBV12-4 few
CRGDGGAVEQFF TGCAGGGGTGACGGAGGAGCCGTTGAGCAGTTCTTC NA TRBJ2-1 TRBV20-1 NA
CSALDRETQYF TGCAGTGCTCTGGATCGGGAGACCCAGTACTTC NA TRBJ2-5 TRBV20-1 many
CASSFGSGETQYF TGTGCCAGCAGTTTTGGTAGCGGGGAGACCCAGTACTTC TRBD2 TRBJ2-5 TRBV12-3/TRBV12-4 few
CASSFSGRAGNEQFF TGCGCCAGCAGCTTTAGTGGGAGGGCCGGTAATGAGCAGTTCTTC TRBD2 TRBJ2-1 TRBV5-1 many
CASIGIGAGNNEQFF TGTGCCAGCATAGGTATAGGAGCGGGAAACAATGAGCAGTTCTTC TRBD2 TRBJ2-1 TRBV7-2 many
CASSYQLVLGETQYF TGTGCCAGCAGTTACCAACTGGTCCTGGGGGAGACCCAGTACTTC NA TRBJ2-5 TRBV6-2/TRBV6-3 many
CAISERGQGNTEAFF TGTGCCATCAGTGAGAGGGGACAGGGGAACACTGAAGCTTTCTTT TRBD1 TRBJ1-1 TRBV10-3 many
CASSKPTGVAYEQYF TGTGCCAGCAGCAAACCCACAGGGGTTGCCTACGAGCAGTACTTC TRBD1 TRBJ2-7 TRBV5-5 few
CASSPLGVGYTF TGCGCCAGCAGCCCCTTGGGGGTTGGCTACACCTTC NA TRBJ1-2 TRBV4-1 NA
CASSTDSWNTGELFF TGTGCCAGCAGCACGGACAGCTGGAACACCGGGGAGCTGTTTTTT NA TRBJ2-2 TRBV5-5 many
CASSLARTDNEQFF TGCGCCAGCAGCTTGGCGCGTACGGACAATGAGCAGTTCTTC NA TRBJ2-1 TRBV5-1 many
CASRRDRGQEYTEAFF TGTGCCAGCAGACGGGACAGGGGGCAGGAGTACACTGAAGCTTTCTTT TRBD1 TRBJ1-1 TRBV7-9 few
CSALAGAKTQYF TGCAGTGCCCTGGCGGGGGCAAAGACCCAGTACTTC NA TRBJ2-5 TRBV20-1 many
CASSLWAADADTQYF TGCGCCAGCAGCTTGTGGGCAGCGGACGCAGATACGCAGTATTTT NA TRBJ2-3 TRBV5-1 many
CASSPHMDTQYF TGTGCCAGCAGCCCGCATATGGATACGCAGTATTTT NA TRBJ2-3 TRBV3-1 many
CASSLPQGETQYF TGTGCCAGCAGCTTGCCGCAGGGAGAAACGCAGTATTTT NA TRBJ2-3 TRBV5-4 NA
CASSLGPVTDTQYF TGTGCCAGCAGCTTGGGACCTGTCACAGATACGCAGTATTTT NA TRBJ2-3 TRBV5-6 few
CASARGAGSNQPQHF TGTGCCAGCGCTCGGGGCGCCGGTAGCAATCAGCCCCAGCATTTT NA TRBJ1-5 TRBV6-2/TRBV6-3 many
CASSVFSGNQETQYF TGTGCCAGCAGCGTATTTAGCGGCAACCAAGAGACCCAGTACTTC NA TRBJ2-5 TRBV11-2 many
CASSYYGANEQFF TGTGCCAGCAGTTACTATGGGGCAAATGAGCAGTTCTTC NA TRBJ2-1 TRBV6-5 NA
CSVRDPEAFF TGCAGTGTCAGGGACCCTGAAGCTTTCTTT NA TRBJ1-1 TRBV29-1 NA